This TCR beta chain was obtained from a study of T cell responses to AZD1222 COVID-19 vaccine. Study-wide points: Reports say nearly half of spike-specific TCRs go after unmutated variant regions. The study found vaccine-associated CD4 TCRs spanning spike, dominant at 160-218 and 743-854. Most donors were white British, females outnumbered males, and clonal diversity was possibly underestimated.

Germline lookup yields CDR1 WSHSY and CDR2 SAAADI. Trimming at V came to 7 bases and at J to 6 bases, leaving 9 bases not matched to a gene. This CDR3 is 14 amino acids long. TCRdb's copy holds only in-frame clones and misses some; the assay was immunoSEQ multiplex PCR. The sample gives around 150,000 clones, roughly 88% of which show up once; 4% to 4.5% is in the top ten. Concerning this clone: Its target is unknown.

This receptor was obtained from an adult who received the AZD1222 COVID-19 vaccine. V gene TRBV10-2 combines with J gene TRBJ1-5; 7 nucleotides line up with TRBD1. Sequencing used peripheral blood, obtained 28 days after the second AZD1222 dose. CDR3 sequence (DNA): TGCGCCAGCACCGGGAGACAGGGAGGTCAGCCCCAGCATTTT. Translated: CASTGRQGGQPQHF.